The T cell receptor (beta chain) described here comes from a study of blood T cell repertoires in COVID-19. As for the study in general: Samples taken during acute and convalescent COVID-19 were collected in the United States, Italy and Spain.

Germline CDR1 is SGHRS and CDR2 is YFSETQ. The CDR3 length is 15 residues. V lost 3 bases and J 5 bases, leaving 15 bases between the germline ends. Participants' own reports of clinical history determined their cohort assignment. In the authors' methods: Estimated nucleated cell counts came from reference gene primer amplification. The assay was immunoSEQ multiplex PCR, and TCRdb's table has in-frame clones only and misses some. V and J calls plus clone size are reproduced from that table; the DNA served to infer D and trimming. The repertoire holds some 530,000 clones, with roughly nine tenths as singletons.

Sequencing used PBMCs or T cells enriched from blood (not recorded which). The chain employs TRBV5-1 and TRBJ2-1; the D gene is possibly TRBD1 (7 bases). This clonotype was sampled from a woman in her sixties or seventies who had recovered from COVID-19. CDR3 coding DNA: TGCGCCAGCAGCTACTTTGACAGGGAGGACAATGAGCAGTTCTTC. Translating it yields CASSYFDREDNEQFF.